The entry below describes one TCR beta chain. Its antigen is unidentified. These data belong to a study of shared clonotypes between healthy human individuals. Findings of the study overall: Only blood was sampled, and tissue TCR repertoires likely differ from blood ones. Clonotype sharing among donors was expected to depend on sequencing depth.

This CDR3 comprises 18 residues. Germline values: CDR1 SGHRS, CDR2 YFSETQ. Unmatched junction bases numbered 13, after V lost 0 bases and J lost 6 bases. Assay used: immunoSEQ multiplex PCR; TCRdb lists only in-frame clones, some missing. The sample includes 2 million or so clones, approximately 95% of them seen just once. The specimen sequenced was naive CD4+ T cells sorted from blood. Subset described: CD45RA+ positively selected. This sequence joins TRBV5-1 and TRBJ2-2, with 8 bases identical to TRBD1. The clonotype originates from a man aged 18-30 years in good health. CDR3 sequence reads: CASSLERRQGARPGELFF. The CDR3 coding sequence is TGCGCCAGCAGCTTGGAGAGACGGCAGGGGGCGCGTCCCGGGGAGCTGTTTTTT.